The following is a TCR beta chain sequence with its context. Its target is unknown. A junction boundary mismatches the germline segment, possibly from a read error. CDR1 and CDR2 from the germline V gene are SGHNT and YYREEE (reference sequence). The CDR3 sequence is 16 residues long. This specimen comes from a study of OX40 agonist ivuxolimab in advanced cancers. Notes on the study in general: The CD4+ and CD8+ T cells in the blood had expanded clonally by week 6 at 0.1 to 3.0 mg/kg.

TCRdb keeps only in-frame clones here, not all; method: immunoSEQ multiplex PCR. The table lists 15,000 to 25,000 clones, about 75% of them singletons. The sequenced sample was CD4+ or CD8+ T cells sorted from blood, obtained in a trial of the OX40 agonist ivuxolimab. The TCR originated in an adult with an advanced solid tumor such as melanoma, head and neck, liver or kidney cancer. V gene TRBV5-4 combines with J gene TRBJ2-7; D call uncertain. This chain's CDR3 is CASSQAFGPSSYEQYF. CDR3 nucleotide sequence: TGCGCCAGCAGCCAAGCATTCGGTCCATCGTCCTACGAGCAGTACTTC. Using reference TRBV5-4 and TRBJ2-7 for the parts outside the CDR3, the full variable domain is ETGVTQSPTHLIKTRGQQVTLRCSSQSGHNTVSWYQQALGQGPQFIFQYYREEENGRGNFPPRFSGLQFPNYSSELNVNALELDDSALYLCASSQAFGPSSYEQYFGPGTRLTVT.